These 9 T cell receptor beta chains share one sample of origin, sequenced in a study of T cell responses to AZD1222 COVID-19 vaccine. Only in-frame clones appear in the TCRdb table, and some are missing; sequencing was by immunoSEQ multiplex PCR. The table records under 200,000 clones, under 95% of them present only once. Sequencing used peripheral blood, obtained 28 days after the second AZD1222 dose. The receptors stem from an adult who received the AZD1222 COVID-19 vaccine.

This clone was recorded a few times. The gene calls are TRBV6-2 or TRBV6-3 and TRBJ1-6; 10 bases map to TRBD1. The CDR3 length is 16 residues. Trimming at V came to 0 bases and at J to 10 bases, leaving 6 bases not matched to a gene. Germline assignment: CDR1 MNHEY and CDR2 SVGEGT. The CDR3 DNA reads as TGTGCCAGCAGTTACTCAAGGACAGGGGGTAGATCACCCCTCCACTTT. Protein product: CASSYSRTGGRSPLHF.

The V and J genes are TRBV5-5 and TRBJ2-1, with 8 bases identical to TRBD2. With V trimmed by 3 bases and J by 8 bases, 10 bases remained unmatched. The CDR3 contains 15 residues. CDR1 is SGHKS, CDR2 YYEKEE, per germline (reference sequence). The CDR3 DNA sequence: TGTGCCAGCAGCTCCGCCAAGCGGGAGCGTTATGAGCAGTTCTTC. This encodes CASSSAKRERYEQFF.

This chain connects TRBV2 to TRBJ2-1; 10 positions agree with TRBD2. The V gene's germline CDR1 is SNHLY and CDR2 FYNNEI. Unmatched junction bases numbered 19, after V lost 6 bases and J lost 8 bases. This CDR3 is 18 amino acids long. The CDR3 region has the DNA TGTGCCAGCAGCGTCTTTGGGCCGGCTAGCGGGAGTACATATGAGCAGTTCTTC. Protein: CASSVFGPASGSTYEQFF.

V is TRBV5-1 and J is TRBJ2-1, with 11 bases fitting TRBD2. J lost 6 bases, V lost 4 bases, and 9 bases had no gene match. The germline gives CDR1 SGHRS, CDR2 YFSETQ. The CDR3 loop spans 16 amino acids. The CDR3 loop is CASSLTGLAAGNEQFF. The CDR3 DNA sequence: TGCGCCAGCAGCCTGACGGGACTAGCGGCTGGCAATGAGCAGTTCTTC.

V is TRBV19 and J is TRBJ1-2; a weak D match, TRBD1 (6 bases). The V end was cut by 5 bases, the J end by 4 bases, with 20 bases between. The germline V gene has CDR1 LNHDA and CDR2 SQIVND (reference sequence). The CDR3 consists of 16 residues. CDR3 loop: CASSASYRGASYGYTF. The CDR3 DNA reads as TGTGCCAGTAGTGCCTCTTATCGGGGGGCCTCCTATGGCTACACCTTC. Full variable domain (missing parts from reference TRBV19 and TRBJ1-2): DGGITQSPKYLFRKEGQNVTLSCEQNLNHDAMYWYRQDPGQGLRLIYYSQIVNDFQKGDIAEGYSVSREKKESFPLTVTSAQKNPTAFYLCASSASYRGASYGYTFGSGTRLTVV.

The rearrangement links TRBV6-5 to TRBJ1-4, with 10 positions matching TRBD1. The CDR3 spans 16 residues. V shed 2 bases and J 8 bases; nucleotides not matched to a gene: 8. Looked up from germline, CDR1 is MNHEY and CDR2 is SVGAGI. DNA of the CDR3: TGTGCCAGCAGTTACCGTCCGACAGGGGGCAAGGAAAAACTGTTTTTT. As protein: CASSYRPTGGKEKLFF.

This sequence joins TRBV28 and TRBJ2-1; D is undetermined. Trimming left V 6 bases short and J 6 bases short, with 33 bases between. Germline V CDR1 and CDR2: MDHEN, SYDVKM. The CDR3 sequence is 20 residues long. The CDR3 sequence is CASSGPGVTLWGFTGNEQFF. CDR3 bases: TGTGCCAGCAGCGGGCCGGGTGTAACATTGTGGGGATTTACTGGCAATGAGCAGTTCTTC.

This sequence joins TRBV29-1 and TRBJ1-2, with a possible D match to TRBD1 (6 bases). The CDR3 is 14 amino acids. V lost 4 bases and J lost 4, with 16 bases in between. The germline CDR1 and CDR2 sequences are SQVTM and ANQGSEA. The CDR3 is CSVATGRSGYGYTF. The CDR3 nucleotides read TGCAGCGTTGCGACAGGTCGGTCTGGCTATGGCTACACCTTC.

This sequence joins TRBV2 and TRBJ2-1; D is possibly TRBD2 (5 bases). This CDR3 is 14 amino acids long. CDR1 SNHLY and CDR2 FYNNEI come from the germline V gene. V lost 4 bases and J lost 2, with 9 bases in between. The CDR3: CASSVLAPYNEQFF. CDR3 in DNA: TGTGCCAGCAGTGTCCTAGCACCCTACAATGAGCAGTTCTTC.